This TCR beta chain was identified during a study of T cells in Graves' hyperthyroidism and ophthalmopathy. Study as a whole: Peripheral blood was taken when the disease was first diagnosed, before any treatment began.

At least ten counts were recorded for this clonotype. As yet, its antigen is unknown. This CDR3 is 14 amino acids long. Germline CDR1 LGHNT, CDR2 FRNRAP. With 6 bases removed from V and 2 bases from J, the gap between germline ends came to 13 bases. RNA transcripts were the template for amplifying TCR beta CDR3 regions. The TCR CDR3 was amplified in a first-round RT-PCR using the HTBI primer set. Each CDR3 protein gets one entry after TCRdb re-called the multiplex PCR reads with MiXCR. Counted here are roughly 630,000 distinct CDR3 sequences, more than 15% occurring once; the ten biggest clones make up approximately 7%. Findings of the study overall: The blood repertoire included most of the expanded thyroid clonotypes above 0.001.

V and J are TRBV12-5 and TRBJ2-5; possible D gene TRBD1, 5 bases. The sample taken for sequencing was blood. The source of this sequence is a woman between 25 and 40 years old with Graves' hyperthyroidism. Here the CDR3 reads CASGAGQTQETQYF. The DNA of the CDR3 is TGTGCTAGTGGCGCTGGACAAACTCAAGAGACCCAGTACTTC.